This is a list of T cell receptor beta chains from one sample in a study of blood T cell repertoires in COVID-19. The method was immunoSEQ multiplex PCR; TCRdb's version includes in-frame clones alone and lacks a portion of them. Of 270,000 or so clones listed, roughly 86% were seen once; the top ten hold approximately 8.2%. Material for sequencing was peripheral blood. Receptor source: a man aged 40-49 years with active or convalescent COVID-19. CDR3s leave out the opening cysteine and the closing phenylalanine or tryptophan. Fields, in order: J gene, V gene, CDR3 protein.

j_call: TRBJ2-7
v_call: TRBV11-2
cdr3_aa: ASSLDRGGTYEQY

j_call: TRBJ1-6
v_call: TRBV30
cdr3_aa: AWTRAGQGFYSPLH

j_call: TRBJ2-7
v_call: TRBV23-1
cdr3_aa: ASSTTGVLYEQY

j_call: TRBJ2-1
v_call: TRBV11-2
cdr3_aa: ASSLALLDSSYNEQF

j_call: TRBJ2-1
v_call: TRBV5-4
cdr3_aa: ASSRVGGSSYNEQF

j_call: TRBJ2-6
v_call: TRBV30
cdr3_aa: AWSVLNVLT

j_call: TRBJ1-2
v_call: TRBV4-1
cdr3_aa: ASSQAYGYT

j_call: TRBJ2-3
v_call: TRBV11-2
cdr3_aa: ASWGGTNTDTQY

j_call: TRBJ2-7
v_call: TRBV10-3
cdr3_aa: AISEPAGLAIHEQY

j_call: TRBJ1-4
v_call: TRBV7-9
cdr3_aa: ASSPGTLGSRANEKLF

j_call: TRBJ2-4
v_call: TRBV6-5
cdr3_aa: ASSSPREDIQY

j_call: TRBJ2-7
v_call: TRBV10-1
cdr3_aa: ASRAGGSYEQY

j_call: TRBJ2-1
v_call: TRBV7-9
cdr3_aa: ASSLSPAGESHEQF

j_call: TRBJ2-1
v_call: TRBV28
cdr3_aa: ASRREDPYNEQF

j_call: TRBJ1-6
v_call: TRBV4-1
cdr3_aa: ASSQAGDAPSNNSPLH

j_call: TRBJ1-3
v_call: TRBV3-1/TRBV3-2
cdr3_aa: ASSQGTFGNTIY

j_call: TRBJ2-4
v_call: TRBV19
cdr3_aa: ASSTRDRVPIQY

j_call: TRBJ1-2
v_call: TRBV5-4
cdr3_aa: ASSLESWLNYGYT

j_call: TRBJ2-1
v_call: TRBV10-2
cdr3_aa: ASNPRREYNEQF

j_call: TRBJ2-1
v_call: TRBV5-6
cdr3_aa: ASRVENEQF